A single sample gave rise to the 30 T cell receptor beta chains below, sequenced in a study of CD4 T cells in relation to SARS-CoV-2 and coronaviruses (dated by TCRdb to 2020 to 2022). These receptors have no known antigen. Preparation of the library involved the immunoSEQ multiplex PCR assay. In TCRdb, the immuneACCESS table is reduced to in-frame sequences with V and J assigned. These tables do not hold every clone; where another copy was compared, an unresolved V gene accounts for under half, and the others remain unexplained. In this sample the table shows under 25,000 clones, roughly 80% of which occur a single time. The ten largest clones add up to roughly 14% of the sample. CD4+ T cells from unexposed donors were collected before the COVID-19 pandemic (2011-2018). After around 11 days of culture, CD4+ T cells were isolated with the EasySep CD4+ T cell isolation kit. Sequencing was carried out using CD4+ T cells from PBMCs, cultured in vitro. All receptors come from a human donor in good health.

The genes are TRBV30 and TRBJ1-5, with 8 bases fitting TRBD1. In germline, CDR1 is GTSNPN, CDR2 SVGIG (reference sequence). V lost 2 bases, J lost 6 bases, and 6 bases stayed unmatched. The CDR3 runs 14 residues. CDR3 DNA sequence: TGTGCCTGGAGTCTTGGGCAGGGGGCTCAGCCCCAGCATTTT. Its translation is CAWSLGQGAQPQHF.

This clone showed up just a few times. This chain uses TRBV7-3 with TRBJ2-7; possibly TRBD1 or TRBD2 for D (5 bases each). In germline, CDR1 is SGHTA, CDR2 FQGTGA. This CDR3 has 13 residues. V lost 5 bases, J lost 3 bases, and 11 bases lay in between. The CDR3 DNA reads as TGTGCCAGCAGCGGGGGTTCGGACTACGAGCAGTACTTC. Translated, it gives CASSGGSDYEQYF. The complete variable domain, with remaining parts taken from reference TRBV7-3 and TRBJ2-7, reads GAGVSQTPSNKVTEKGKYVELRCDPISGHTALYWYRQSLGQGPEFLIYFQGTGAADDSGLPNDRFFAVRPEGSVSTLKIQRTERGDSAVYLCASSGGSDYEQYFGPGTRLTVT.

The genes are TRBV10-3 and TRBJ2-3; TRBD1 matches at 9 bases. Germline CDR1 and CDR2: ENHRY and SYGVKD. The CDR3 sequence is 15 residues long. J lost 3 bases, V lost 8 bases, and 9 bases had no gene match. The CDR3 nucleotides are TGTGCCATCGGGTGGACAGGGGTGAAGACAGATACGCAGTATTTT. Translated, it gives CAIGWTGVKTDTQYF.

Only a few counts were recorded for this clone. V gene TRBV7-3 combines with J gene TRBJ1-2; no definite D call. Germline V CDR1 and CDR2: SGHTA, FQGTGA. Trimming pared 7 bases from V and 0 bases from J, leaving 9 bases between. The CDR3 totals 13 residues. The CDR3 DNA reads TGTGCCAGCACCAGGACTTCTAACTATGGCTACACCTTC. This translates into CASTRTSNYGYTF.

A single count supports this clone. The V call is TRBV3-1 (or the pseudogene TRBV3-2), the J call TRBJ1-1; D might be TRBD1 (5 bases). V was trimmed by 0 bases and J by 14 bases, leaving 13 bases between them. Germline V gene sequence: CDR1 LGHDT, CDR2 YNNKEL (reference sequence). The CDR3 runs to 12 residues. CDR3 in amino acids: CASSQDGRDSFF. The CDR3 bases are TGTGCCAGCAGCCAAGATGGCAGGGATTCGTTCTTT.

The rearrangement joins TRBV4-2 to TRBJ2-1; the match to TRBD2 covers 10 bases. Germline-derived CDR1 and CDR2 are LGHNA and YNFKEQ. V gave up 3 bases and J gave up 4 bases; unmatched junction bases: 3. This CDR3 has 15 amino acids. CDR3 coding DNA: TGTGCCAGCAGCCAGGGGACTAGCGTATACAATGAGCAGTTCTTC. Amino acid sequence: CASSQGTSVYNEQFF.

The rearrangement uses TRBV6-5 and TRBJ1-2; D possibly corresponds to TRBD1 (5 bases). Germline CDR1 is MNHEY and CDR2 is SVGAGI. This CDR3 has 12 residues. The germline V and J ends were trimmed by 5 bases and 8 bases, with 12 bases remaining between them. The DNA of the CDR3 is TGTGCCAGCAGTCCGGCTCCAGGGGGCTACACCTTC. It translates to CASSPAPGGYTF.

V and J are TRBV6-5 and TRBJ1-2; D is unclear. The CDR3 extends over 13 amino acids. Germline lookup yields CDR1 MNHEY and CDR2 SVGAGI. Trimming took 5 bases from V and 5 from J, leaving 12 bases between them. The CDR3 nucleotides read TGTGCCAGCAGTCGCGACGGGCAGTATGGCTACACCTTC. It specifies CASSRDGQYGYTF.

The CDR3 sequence: CASSLGLAEENEQFF. The CDR3 region has the DNA TGTGCCAGCAGCTTGGGACTAGCGGAGGAGAATGAGCAGTTCTTC. This chain links TRBV5-6 with TRBJ2-1; TRBD2 agrees at 9 bases. CDR1 SGHDT and CDR2 YYEEEE come from the germline V gene. CDR3 length: 15 amino acids. V lost 0 bases, J lost 7 bases, and 5 bases stayed unmatched.

The chain recombines TRBV3-1 (or the pseudogene TRBV3-2) with TRBJ2-1, with TRBD2 matching 10 bases. Trimming cost V 2 bases and J 7 bases; bases outside gene matches: 8. Germline V gives CDR1 LGHDT, CDR2 YNNKEL (reference sequence). CDR3 length: 16 amino acids. CDR3 amino acids: CASSQILLAGENEQFF. The CDR3 nucleotides read TGTGCCAGCAGCCAAATTCTGCTAGCGGGAGAGAATGAGCAGTTCTTC.

Only one count was recorded for this clone. J is TRBJ2-7 and V is TRBV24-1; 8 positions agree with TRBD1. From germline, CDR1 is KGHDR and CDR2 SFDVKD. This CDR3 region has 16 residues. V shed 3 bases, J shed 3 bases, and the junction held 9 bases outside the gene matches. CDR3 amino acids: CATSDNTGTGSYEQYF. CDR3 DNA sequence: TGTGCCACCAGTGATAACACCGGGACAGGTAGCTACGAGCAGTACTTC.

The CDR3 DNA is TGTGCCAGCAGCTTATTTTGGCATGCCGGGACGGGGAATGAAAAACTGTTTTTT. Translation gives CASSLFWHAGTGNEKLFF. The chain carries TRBV7-8 and TRBJ1-4; maybe TRBD1 (5 bases). The V gene's germline CDR1 is SGHVS and CDR2 FQNEAQ. This CDR3 contains 18 residues. Trimming took off 2 bases at V and 5 bases at J, with 21 bases between the two ends.

This clone was found a few times. The chain carries TRBV7-9 and TRBJ2-1, with D possibly being TRBD2 (5 bases). This CDR3 spans 13 amino acids. Germline CDR1 SEHNR, CDR2 FQNEAQ (reference sequence). Trimming shortened V by 1 base and J by 6 bases, and 7 bases separated the two germline ends. The CDR3 reads CASSLVEGNEQFF. In nucleotides, the CDR3 is TGTGCCAGCAGCTTAGTCGAGGGCAATGAGCAGTTCTTC.

This sequence joins TRBV14 and TRBJ1-3; D call uncertain. V was pared by 5 bases and J by 1 base, with 6 bases between. Germline lookup yields CDR1 SGHDN and CDR2 FVKESK. CDR3 length: 13 amino acids. The CDR3 reads CASSKQSGNTIYF. DNA for the CDR3: TGTGCCAGCAGCAAACAATCTGGAAACACCATATATTTT.

As DNA, the CDR3 is TGTGCCAGCAGCCCTTGGAAGGGGACCAGACGGGGCTACACCTTC. This translates into CASSPWKGTRRGYTF. The chain couples TRBV7-8 to TRBJ1-2, with D perhaps matching TRBD1 (5 bases). The CDR3 covers 15 residues. Germline V gives CDR1 SGHVS, CDR2 FQNEAQ. Between the trimmed V and J ends, which lost 5 bases and 8 bases, there was a span of 21 bases.

Only one count was recorded for this clone. The chain links TRBV7-8 to TRBJ2-3; possible D gene TRBD2, 5 bases. V was cut by 4 bases and J by 4 bases, with 18 bases left in between. In germline, CDR1 is SGHVS, CDR2 FQNEAQ. There are 16 residues in the CDR3. The CDR3, as DNA: TGTGCCAGCAGCTACAAAAATAGCGAGTGGGCAGATACGCAGTATTTT. This codes for CASSYKNSEWADTQYF.

The chain links TRBV7-2 to TRBJ2-5; unclear D gene. CDR1 and CDR2 (germline): SGHTA, FQGNSA. Trimming pared 1 base from V and 3 bases from J, leaving 9 bases between. The CDR3 covers 14 residues. The CDR3 nucleotides are TGTGCCAGCAGCTTAGGGTTGGCAGAAGAGACCCAGTACTTC. It specifies CASSLGLAEETQYF.

The rearrangement uses TRBV29-1 and TRBJ2-2; D might be TRBD1 or TRBD2, each matching 5 bases. The CDR3 is 14 residues long. Trimming pared 6 bases from V and 1 base from J, leaving 12 bases between. Germline CDR1 SQVTM, CDR2 ANQGSEA. The chain's CDR3 is CSVAGTRNTGELFF. The DNA for the CDR3 is TGCAGCGTGGCCGGGACCCGGAACACCGGGGAGCTGTTTTTT.

The CDR3 spells CASSLGTGGVQPQHF. CDR3 DNA sequence: TGTGCCAGCAGCTTAGGGACAGGGGGAGTTCAGCCCCAGCATTTT. The genes are TRBV2 and TRBJ1-5; TRBD1 agrees at 11 bases. The CDR3 consists of 15 residues. Trimming removed 6 bases from V and 6 bases from J; junction bases left unmatched: 7. CDR1 and CDR2 from the germline V gene are SNHLY and FYNNEI.

This rearrangement joins TRBV30 to TRBJ2-2, with 10 bases identical to TRBD1. There are 15 residues in the CDR3. CDR1 GTSNPN and CDR2 SVGIG come from the germline V gene (reference sequence). V lost 7 bases to trimming and J lost 6 bases; unmatched junction nucleotides: 11. The CDR3 spells CAYTPGQGFAGELFF. The DNA for the CDR3 is TGTGCCTACACACCGGGACAGGGGTTTGCCGGGGAGCTGTTTTTT.

The rearrangement uses TRBV9 and TRBJ2-1, with 7 bases lining up with TRBD1. Germline CDR1 and CDR2: SGDLS and YYNGEE. The length of the CDR3 is 14 residues. V lost 2 bases to trimming and J lost 5 bases; unmatched junction nucleotides: 4. CDR3 DNA sequence: TGTGCCAGCAGCGTGGATCAGGGGGACAATGAGCAGTTCTTC. As protein: CASSVDQGDNEQFF.

CDR3 DNA sequence: TGCGCCAGCAGCCAGACCCCGGGACTGTTCACAGATACGCAGTATTTT. This translates into CASSQTPGLFTDTQYF. The chain recombines TRBV4-1 with TRBJ2-3, with a possible D match to TRBD2 (6 bases). Germline V gives CDR1 MGHRA, CDR2 YSYEKL. This CDR3 spans 16 amino acids. With 3 bases removed from V and 2 bases from J, the gap between germline ends came to 15 bases.

The chain uses TRBV6-5 and TRBJ2-5, with TRBD2 identical over 7 bases. The length of the CDR3 is 13 residues. Germline V gene sequence: CDR1 MNHEY, CDR2 SVGAGI. With 9 bases clipped from V and 2 bases from J, the junction kept 6 bases outside the gene matches. In nucleotides, the CDR3 is TGTGCCAGTGGGAGGGGATGGCAAGAGACCCAGTACTTC. It is translated as CASGRGWQETQYF.

The J gene is TRBJ1-4, the V gene TRBV19; 10 bases are a match to TRBD1. V was clipped by 7 bases and J by 12 bases; unmatched bases: 11. Germline V gene data show CDR1 as LNHDA and CDR2 as SQIVND (reference sequence). CDR3 length: 14 residues. CDR3 amino acids: CASMVTGGVGELFF. The CDR3 nucleotides read TGTGCCAGTATGGTGACAGGGGGCGTCGGGGAACTGTTTTTT.

The gene calls are TRBV30 and TRBJ1-2, with D unresolved. This CDR3 spans 11 amino acids. Germline V gives CDR1 GTSNPN, CDR2 SVGIG (reference sequence). CDR3 in amino acids: CAIIANYGYTF. DNA of the CDR3: TGTGCTATAATAGCTAACTATGGCTACACCTTC.

V gene TRBV24-1 combines with J gene TRBJ2-5; D unresolved. The length of the CDR3 is 14 residues. V was trimmed by 4 bases and J by 7 bases, leaving 15 bases between them. Germline assignment: CDR1 KGHDR and CDR2 SFDVKD. CDR3 protein: CATSDPRLDRTQYF. The CDR3 region has the DNA TGTGCCACCAGTGACCCCCGTCTAGACCGGACCCAGTACTTC.

The rearrangement uses TRBV10-3 and TRBJ2-7; D is perhaps TRBD2 (5 bases). The CDR3 runs to 16 residues. Germline CDR1 and CDR2: ENHRY and SYGVKD. Trimming removed 0 bases from V and 3 bases from J, with 15 bases in between. The CDR3 nucleotides are TGTGCCATCAGTGAGTCGCGGCTAGCATTTAACTACGAGCAGTACTTC. Its protein is CAISESRLAFNYEQYF.

V is TRBV27 and J is TRBJ2-2; TRBD1 aligns across 8 bases. The junction had 7 bases not matched to a gene; V was cut back by 3 bases and J by 7 bases. The CDR3 spans 15 residues. Germline lookup yields CDR1 MNHEY and CDR2 SMNVEV (reference sequence). The CDR3 loop is CASSFTGGYVGELFF. The CDR3 DNA is TGTGCCAGCAGTTTCACAGGGGGTTACGTCGGGGAGCTGTTTTTT.

The V call is TRBV19, the J call TRBJ1-5; D gene ambiguous. Trimming cost V 6 bases and J 2 bases, with 23 bases left between them. Germline values: CDR1 LNHDA, CDR2 SQIVND (reference sequence). CDR3 length equals 18 residues. The CDR3 loop reads CASRRKYYVGEGNQPQHF. The CDR3 region has the DNA TGTGCCAGTAGAAGAAAGTATTATGTCGGAGAGGGCAATCAGCCCCAGCATTTT.

J is TRBJ1-2 and V is TRBV6-5; tentatively, D is TRBD1 (5 bases). Trimming stripped 6 bases from V and 3 bases from J, with 11 bases between. The CDR3 covers 13 residues. Germline CDR1 is MNHEY and CDR2 is SVGAGI. CDR3 protein: CASSAGTDYGYTF. DNA for the CDR3: TGTGCCAGCAGCGCCGGGACGGACTATGGCTACACCTTC.